The rows below give T cell receptor beta chains drawn from one sample of a study of identical twins. MiXCR, applied by TCRdb to the 5' RACE reads, yields one record per CDR3 protein. The data contain about 810,000 distinct CDR3 sequences, about 12% of them singletons. This same sample was also part of a study on yellow fever vaccine responses in identical twins.

Sequencing was performed on PBMCs. These receptors all come from a woman younger than 35 in good health. CDR3s include the opening cysteine and the closing phenylalanine or tryptophan. D genes are given only for firm matches. The size field is filled for only some rows; it gives once, few, many or a size class.

clone size: few
D gene: TRBD2
CDR3 length: 16
J gene: TRBJ2-1
V gene: TRBV12-3/TRBV12-4
CDR3 protein: CASSLTSGDSYNEQFF
CDR3 DNA: TGTGCCAGCAGTTTGACTAGCGGGGACTCCTACAATGAGCAGTTCTTC

clone size: few
D gene: .
CDR3 length: 13
J gene: TRBJ2-3
V gene: TRBV7-3
CDR3 protein: CASSAENTDTQYF
CDR3 DNA: TGTGCCAGCAGCGCAGAAAACACAGATACGCAGTATTTT

clone size: few
D gene: .
CDR3 length: 15
J gene: TRBJ2-2
V gene: TRBV2
CDR3 protein: CASSRAQSDTGELFF
CDR3 DNA: TGTGCCAGCAGTCGGGCACAGTCGGACACCGGGGAGCTGTTTTTT

clone size: once
D gene: TRBD2
CDR3 length: 15
J gene: TRBJ2-3
V gene: TRBV5-1
CDR3 protein: CASSVGGIGTDTQYF
CDR3 DNA: TGCGCCAGCAGCGTGGGGGGGATCGGAACAGATACGCAGTATTTT

clone size: many
D gene: TRBD2
CDR3 length: 16
J gene: TRBJ2-2
V gene: TRBV12-3/TRBV12-4
CDR3 protein: CASSFRSGIPTGELFF
CDR3 DNA: TGTGCCAGCAGCTTTCGTAGCGGGATCCCCACCGGGGAGCTGTTTTTT

clone size: few
D gene: .
CDR3 length: 11
J gene: TRBJ1-1
V gene: TRBV11-2
CDR3 protein: CASSPQTEAFF
CDR3 DNA: TGTGCCAGCAGTCCGCAGACTGAAGCTTTCTTT

clone size: .
D gene: .
CDR3 length: 16
J gene: TRBJ2-1
V gene: TRBV5-1
CDR3 protein: CASSLDVSGNYNEQFF
CDR3 DNA: TGCGCCAGCAGCTTGGATGTTAGCGGAAATTACAATGAGCAGTTCTTC

clone size: few
D gene: .
CDR3 length: 15
J gene: TRBJ1-1
V gene: TRBV7-2
CDR3 protein: CASSLNRGGSTEAFF
CDR3 DNA: TGTGCCAGCAGCTTAAATCGGGGGGGTAGCACTGAAGCTTTCTTT

clone size: .
D gene: TRBD2
CDR3 length: 15
J gene: TRBJ2-1
V gene: TRBV28
CDR3 protein: CASSLTSGENNEQFF
CDR3 DNA: TGTGCCAGCAGTTTGACTAGCGGGGAAAACAATGAGCAGTTCTTC

clone size: few
D gene: .
CDR3 length: 13
J gene: TRBJ1-1
V gene: TRBV3-1
CDR3 protein: CASSHGRGTEAFF
CDR3 DNA: TGTGCCAGCAGCCATGGAAGGGGAACTGAAGCTTTCTTT

clone size: .
D gene: .
CDR3 length: 15
J gene: TRBJ1-3
V gene: TRBV3-1
CDR3 protein: CASSPTGSVGNTIYF
CDR3 DNA: TGTGCCAGCAGCCCGACAGGTAGTGTCGGAAACACCATATATTTT

clone size: .
D gene: .
CDR3 length: 11
J gene: TRBJ1-2
V gene: TRBV12-3/TRBV12-4
CDR3 protein: CASGPIYGYTF
CDR3 DNA: TGTGCCAGCGGACCGATCTATGGCTACACCTTC

clone size: many
D gene: .
CDR3 length: 16
J gene: TRBJ2-1
V gene: TRBV6-5
CDR3 protein: CASSYSWGEAGDEQFF
CDR3 DNA: TGTGCCAGCAGTTACTCGTGGGGGGAGGCTGGCGATGAGCAGTTCTTC

clone size: many
D gene: TRBD2
CDR3 length: 14
J gene: TRBJ2-1
V gene: TRBV20-1
CDR3 protein: CSATPGLARDEQFF
CDR3 DNA: TGCAGTGCTACTCCGGGACTAGCCCGAGATGAGCAGTTCTTC

clone size: .
D gene: TRBD1
CDR3 length: 15
J gene: TRBJ1-1
V gene: TRBV7-9
CDR3 protein: CASSPRQGAGTEAFF
CDR3 DNA: TGTGCCAGCAGCCCCCGACAGGGGGCAGGCACTGAAGCTTTCTTT

clone size: .
D gene: TRBD1
CDR3 length: 16
J gene: TRBJ2-1
V gene: TRBV28
CDR3 protein: CASSSPGQGAVNEQFF
CDR3 DNA: TGTGCCAGCAGTTCCCCGGGACAGGGGGCTGTGAATGAGCAGTTCTTC

clone size: .
D gene: .
CDR3 length: 16
J gene: TRBJ2-4
V gene: TRBV6-1
CDR3 protein: CASRTGTKTLGNIQYF
CDR3 DNA: TGTGCCAGCAGAACGGGGACCAAGACCCTCGGGAACATTCAGTACTTC

clone size: .
D gene: .
CDR3 length: 14
J gene: TRBJ2-7
V gene: TRBV5-1
CDR3 protein: CASTGSDTSYEQYF
CDR3 DNA: TGCGCCAGCACCGGGTCGGACACCTCCTACGAGCAGTACTTC

clone size: .
D gene: TRBD1
CDR3 length: 15
J gene: TRBJ2-7
V gene: TRBV6-1
CDR3 protein: CASRDTGGETYEQYF
CDR3 DNA: TGTGCCAGCAGGGACACAGGGGGTGAAACCTACGAGCAGTACTTC

clone size: few
D gene: TRBD1
CDR3 length: 17
J gene: TRBJ1-1
V gene: TRBV5-1
CDR3 protein: CASSLPGQGIANTEAFF
CDR3 DNA: TGCGCCAGCAGCTTACCGGGACAGGGCATAGCTAACACTGAAGCTTTCTTT

clone size: few
D gene: .
CDR3 length: 14
J gene: TRBJ1-5
V gene: TRBV24-1
CDR3 protein: CATSLRDQEQPQHF
CDR3 DNA: TGTGCCACCAGTCTCCGGGATCAGGAGCAGCCCCAGCATTTT

clone size: few
D gene: .
CDR3 length: 15
J gene: TRBJ1-2
V gene: TRBV9
CDR3 protein: CASSVGVSANYGYTF
CDR3 DNA: TGTGCCAGCAGCGTAGGCGTATCAGCTAACTATGGCTACACCTTC

clone size: few
D gene: .
CDR3 length: 14
J gene: TRBJ2-1
V gene: TRBV7-8
CDR3 protein: CASSPRWTWDEQFF
CDR3 DNA: TGTGCCAGCAGCCCGCGTTGGACCTGGGATGAGCAGTTCTTC

clone size: many
D gene: TRBD1
CDR3 length: 19
J gene: TRBJ2-6
V gene: TRBV28
CDR3 protein: CASSPRTGGKSSGANVLTF
CDR3 DNA: TGTGCCAGCAGTCCCCGGACAGGGGGCAAATCTTCTGGGGCCAACGTCCTGACTTTC

clone size: few
D gene: .
CDR3 length: 13
J gene: TRBJ2-2
V gene: TRBV12-3/TRBV12-4
CDR3 protein: CASSFWPTGELFF
CDR3 DNA: TGTGCCAGCAGTTTTTGGCCGACCGGGGAGCTGTTTTTT

clone size: .
D gene: .
CDR3 length: 15
J gene: TRBJ2-2
V gene: TRBV7-9
CDR3 protein: CACSSQSGRTGELFF
CDR3 DNA: TGTGCCTGCAGCTCCCAATCCGGAAGGACGGGGGAGCTGTTTTTT

clone size: few
D gene: TRBD1
CDR3 length: 17
J gene: TRBJ1-5
V gene: TRBV7-6
CDR3 protein: CASSLAPGQGNNQPQHF
CDR3 DNA: TGTGCCAGCAGCTTAGCCCCGGGACAGGGGAACAATCAGCCCCAGCATTTT

clone size: .
D gene: TRBD2
CDR3 length: 17
J gene: TRBJ2-1
V gene: TRBV5-1
CDR3 protein: CASSFSKTSGGPNEQFF
CDR3 DNA: TGCGCCAGCAGCTTCTCTAAAACTAGCGGGGGGCCCAATGAGCAGTTCTTC

clone size: .
D gene: .
CDR3 length: 17
J gene: TRBJ2-7
V gene: TRBV15
CDR3 protein: CATSRFLGTQLSYEQYF
CDR3 DNA: TGTGCCACCAGCAGATTTCTCGGGACCCAACTCTCCTACGAGCAGTACTTC

clone size: many
D gene: TRBD2
CDR3 length: 16
J gene: TRBJ2-1
V gene: TRBV12-3/TRBV12-4
CDR3 protein: CASSLAGGLAYNEQFF
CDR3 DNA: TGTGCCAGCAGCCTAGCGGGAGGCCTGGCCTACAATGAGCAGTTCTTC

clone size: many
D gene: .
CDR3 length: 16
J gene: TRBJ2-3
V gene: TRBV12-3/TRBV12-4
CDR3 protein: CASSPQRVTSTDTQYF
CDR3 DNA: TGTGCCAGCAGTCCCCAGCGGGTGACTAGCACAGATACGCAGTATTTT

clone size: many
D gene: .
CDR3 length: 15
J gene: TRBJ1-2
V gene: TRBV6-1
CDR3 protein: CASSGVVGGVYGYTF
CDR3 DNA: TGTGCCAGCAGTGGGGTCGTTGGGGGCGTCTATGGCTACACCTTC

clone size: .
D gene: TRBD2
CDR3 length: 17
J gene: TRBJ2-3
V gene: TRBV6-5
CDR3 protein: CASSYSRSGGSTDTQYF
CDR3 DNA: TGTGCCAGCAGTTACTCGCGAAGCGGGGGGAGCACAGATACGCAGTATTTT

clone size: few
D gene: TRBD2
CDR3 length: 14
J gene: TRBJ2-7
V gene: TRBV5-1
CDR3 protein: CASSLREGWYEQYF
CDR3 DNA: TGCGCCAGCAGCTTACGGGAGGGCTGGTACGAGCAGTACTTC

clone size: few
D gene: TRBD1
CDR3 length: 15
J gene: TRBJ1-2
V gene: TRBV2
CDR3 protein: CASSVQGAKDYGYTF
CDR3 DNA: TGTGCCAGCAGTGTACAGGGGGCCAAGGACTATGGCTACACCTTC

clone size: .
D gene: .
CDR3 length: 15
J gene: TRBJ1-5
V gene: TRBV5-1
CDR3 protein: CASSPDRSFGQPQHF
CDR3 DNA: TGCGCCAGCAGCCCAGATCGGAGTTTTGGTCAGCCCCAGCATTTT

clone size: .
D gene: .
CDR3 length: 20
J gene: TRBJ2-5
V gene: TRBV7-6
CDR3 protein: CASSKSSSASAQSYQETQYF
CDR3 DNA: TGTGCCAGCAGCAAGTCCTCTAGCGCCTCGGCTCAGTCATACCAAGAGACCCAGTACTTC

clone size: .
D gene: .
CDR3 length: 13
J gene: TRBJ2-7
V gene: TRBV24-1
CDR3 protein: CATSDRVSHEQYF
CDR3 DNA: TGTGCCACCAGTGACAGGGTGAGCCACGAGCAGTACTTC

clone size: .
D gene: .
CDR3 length: 12
J gene: TRBJ2-7
V gene: TRBV7-6
CDR3 protein: CASSANWGEQYF
CDR3 DNA: TGTGCCAGCAGCGCCAATTGGGGCGAGCAGTACTTC

clone size: few
D gene: .
CDR3 length: 12
J gene: TRBJ1-1
V gene: TRBV5-1
CDR3 protein: CASSSGGPEAFF
CDR3 DNA: TGCGCCAGCAGCTCGGGAGGTCCTGAAGCTTTCTTT

clone size: .
D gene: .
CDR3 length: 16
J gene: TRBJ2-1
V gene: TRBV24-1
CDR3 protein: CATSDLQEGIHNEQFF
CDR3 DNA: TGTGCCACCAGTGATTTGCAAGAGGGTATACACAATGAGCAGTTCTTC

clone size: .
D gene: .
CDR3 length: 15
J gene: TRBJ2-1
V gene: TRBV28
CDR3 protein: CASSFAGAPYNEQFF
CDR3 DNA: TGTGCCAGCAGTTTTGCGGGGGCTCCCTACAATGAGCAGTTCTTC

clone size: .
D gene: TRBD1
CDR3 length: 17
J gene: TRBJ2-4
V gene: TRBV5-1
CDR3 protein: CASSSPPGTGNQNIQYF
CDR3 DNA: TGCGCCAGCTCCAGTCCTCCCGGGACAGGGAACCAAAACATTCAGTACTTC

clone size: .
D gene: .
CDR3 length: 14
J gene: TRBJ2-3
V gene: TRBV2
CDR3 protein: CASSQEGRGDTQYF
CDR3 DNA: TGTGCCAGCAGCCAGGAGGGCCGGGGAGATACGCAGTATTTT

clone size: few
D gene: .
CDR3 length: 14
J gene: TRBJ1-5
V gene: TRBV5-6
CDR3 protein: CASSFSGDNQPQHF
CDR3 DNA: TGTGCCAGCAGCTTTTCAGGGGACAATCAGCCCCAGCATTTT

clone size: many
D gene: .
CDR3 length: 12
J gene: TRBJ2-3
V gene: TRBV9
CDR3 protein: CASSVDSYTQYF
CDR3 DNA: TGTGCCAGCAGCGTAGATTCCTATACGCAGTATTTT

clone size: many
D gene: .
CDR3 length: 14
J gene: TRBJ2-2
V gene: TRBV12-3/TRBV12-4
CDR3 protein: CASSQTANTGELFF
CDR3 DNA: TGTGCCAGCAGTCAAACCGCGAACACCGGGGAGCTGTTTTTT

clone size: .
D gene: .
CDR3 length: 13
J gene: TRBJ1-4
V gene: TRBV7-8
CDR3 protein: CASSPGQREKLFF
CDR3 DNA: TGTGCCAGCAGCCCAGGACAGCGTGAAAAACTGTTTTTT

clone size: few
D gene: .
CDR3 length: 13
J gene: TRBJ2-1
V gene: TRBV3-1
CDR3 protein: CASRRDPNNEQFF
CDR3 DNA: TGTGCCAGCAGGCGGGACCCCAACAATGAGCAGTTCTTC

clone size: .
D gene: .
CDR3 length: 17
J gene: TRBJ2-5
V gene: TRBV4-1
CDR3 protein: CASSYNSGLGGQETQYF
CDR3 DNA: TGCGCCAGCAGCTACAACTCAGGGTTAGGGGGACAAGAGACCCAGTACTTC

clone size: .
D gene: TRBD1
CDR3 length: 14
J gene: TRBJ1-5
V gene: TRBV7-2
CDR3 protein: CASSFPGTGRPQHF
CDR3 DNA: TGTGCCAGCAGCTTCCCTGGGACAGGGCGGCCCCAGCATTTT

clone size: .
D gene: TRBD1
CDR3 length: 16
J gene: TRBJ1-2
V gene: TRBV6-1
CDR3 protein: CASSDPHIQGAFGYTF
CDR3 DNA: TGTGCCAGCAGTGATCCCCATATACAGGGGGCGTTTGGCTACACCTTC

clone size: few
D gene: TRBD1
CDR3 length: 14
J gene: TRBJ1-2
V gene: TRBV12-3/TRBV12-4
CDR3 protein: CASSLRVGQGGYTF
CDR3 DNA: TGTGCCAGCAGTTTAAGGGTTGGACAGGGGGGCTACACCTTC

clone size: many
D gene: .
CDR3 length: 16
J gene: TRBJ1-1
V gene: TRBV7-9
CDR3 protein: CASSLGRTVGDTEAFF
CDR3 DNA: TGTGCCAGCAGCTTAGGGAGGACAGTGGGGGACACTGAAGCTTTCTTT